The following is a TCR beta chain sequence with its context. The antigen is undetermined. Only in-frame clones appear in the TCRdb table, and some are missing; sequencing was by immunoSEQ multiplex PCR. The repertoire includes 89,000 or so clones, 80% to 85% of them detected once, and around 3.7% sits in the top ten. Focal radiation plus CTLA-4 blockade with ipilimumab was given to patients with chemo-refractory metastatic non-small-cell lung cancer. The sample is drawn from a study of radiotherapy plus CTLA-4 blockade in lung cancer. Study-wide findings and caveats: Early blood T cell clone changes and increased post-radiation serum interferon-beta were reportedly the strongest response predictors.

Germline V CDR1 and CDR2: KGHSH, LQKENI. Trimming took 3 bases from V and 2 from J, leaving 4 bases between them. The CDR3 has 12 residues. The clonotype originates from a human donor with non-small cell lung cancer who had a partial response to radiotherapy plus ipilimumab. This chain uses TRBV18 with TRBJ2-5; D ambiguous. Sequencing used peripheral blood, obtained from a patient treated with radiotherapy plus ipilimumab. CDR3 bases: TGTGCCAGCTCACCCAGGCAAGAGACCCAGTACTTC. Translation gives CASSPRQETQYF.